The 15 T cell receptor beta chains below all came from one sample that was sequenced in a study of spatial heterogeneity in lung cancer (dated by TCRdb to the late 2010s). Library prep was done by 5' RACE. TCRdb names NextSeq 500 as the instrument used. TCRdb redid the processing of the public reads, applying fastp at Q25 and MiXCR, and retained in-frame beta chains. Merged by CDR3 protein, the rows form single entries marked with the most common genes and DNA. Counted in this sample were 100,000 to 110,000 distinct CDR3 sequences; roughly 4.5% of them appeared once. Approximately 22% of the sample is held by the ten biggest clonotypes. The research as a whole found: The tumor nonsynonymous mutation count correlated with the number of expanded alpha and beta TCRs within the tumor.

These TCRs' antigens remain unknown. Reading the label with the study, this specimen's time point is: sample taken at primary tumor resection. This specimen consisted of lung tumor tissue, obtained at surgery. These receptor sequences come from a male donor with early-stage non-small cell lung cancer.

The sample holds many counts of this clonotype. V usage is TRBV7-9 and J usage is TRBJ2-6; TRBD1 matches 8 bases. This CDR3 comprises 15 residues. V dropped 4 bases and J dropped 2; count of bases not matched to a gene: 1. Germline loops: CDR1 SEHNR, CDR2 FQNEAQ (reference sequence). The CDR3 DNA reads as TGTGCCAGCAGCTGGACAGGGACTGGGGCCAACGTCCTGACTTTC. Amino acids: CASSWTGTGANVLTF.

This clonotype was counted ten times or more. The chain recombines TRBV12-3 or TRBV12-4 with TRBJ2-5, with D possibly matching TRBD2 (5 bases). V lost 5 bases and J lost 4, with 23 bases in between. The CDR3 sequence is 17 residues long. The CDR3 loop reads CASSPSILRELAETQYF. The CDR3 DNA is TGTGCCAGCAGTCCCAGCATATTACGGGAACTCGCAGAGACCCAGTACTTC.

This clonotype occurred a few times. The chain is built from TRBV6-6 and TRBJ2-1, with TRBD2 matching over 8 bases. V dropped 0 bases and J dropped 7; count of bases not matched to a gene: 8. CDR3 length: 16 residues. Germline V CDR1 and CDR2: MNHNY, SVGAGI (reference sequence). CDR3 residues: CASSYSRGGDWNEQFF. In DNA, the CDR3 is TGTGCCAGCAGTTACTCACGGGGGGGCGATTGGAATGAGCAGTTCTTC.

This clonotype has ten or more counts. This chain uses TRBV27 with TRBJ2-7, with D perhaps assigned TRBD1 or TRBD2 (6 bases each). CDR1 is MNHEY, CDR2 SMNVEV, per germline (reference sequence). V lost 4 bases and J lost 7, with 17 bases in between. This CDR3 has 14 amino acids. In DNA form, the CDR3 reads TGTGCCAGCAGTTCGACTTGGGGGGCAGATGAGCAGTACTTC. Amino acid sequence: CASSSTWGADEQYF.

V is TRBV11-2 and J is TRBJ2-1, with D maybe TRBD1 (6 bases). Trimming took off 3 bases at V and 5 bases at J, with 14 bases between the two ends. The CDR3 is 15 residues long. Germline loops: CDR1 SGHAT, CDR2 FQNNGV. CDR3: CASSFHGTYHNEQFF. CDR3 bases: TGTGCCAGCAGCTTTCACGGGACATATCACAATGAGCAGTTCTTC. Supplemented by reference TRBV11-2 and TRBJ2-1, the full variable domain reads EAGVAQSPRYKIIEKRQSVAFWCNPISGHATLYWYQQILGQGPKLLIQFQNNGVVDDSQLPKDRFSAERLKGVDSTLKIQPAKLEDSAVYLCASSFHGTYHNEQFFGPGTRLTVL.

This clonotype was counted many times. This sequence joins TRBV7-9 and TRBJ2-1; the D gene is possibly TRBD2 (6 bases). The V and J ends lost 3 bases and 7 bases respectively, with 10 bases between them. This CDR3 has 13 residues. Germline V gene lookup returns CDR1 SEHNR and CDR2 FQNEAQ (reference sequence). The chain's CDR3 is CASSLAGRNEQFF. In nucleotides, the CDR3 is TGTGCCAGCAGCTTGGCAGGGAGGAATGAGCAGTTCTTC.

This clonotype occurred many times. The rearrangement links TRBV12-3 or TRBV12-4 to TRBJ1-5; perhaps TRBD1 as D (6 bases). CDR3 length equals 14 residues. V was trimmed by 6 bases and J by 3 bases, leaving 12 bases between them. The CDR3 sequence is CASSIGQYNQPQHF. DNA of the CDR3: TGTGCCAGCAGCATAGGACAGTACAATCAGCCCCAGCATTTT.

This clonotype was detected ten times or more. The chain recombines TRBV2 with TRBJ1-2; tentatively, D is TRBD1 (5 bases). V lost 1 base to trimming and J lost 4 bases, with 13 bases between them. This CDR3 is 15 amino acids long. The germline CDR1 and CDR2 sequences are SNHLY and FYNNEI. This CDR3 is CASSEGGRAVYGYTF. The CDR3 region has the DNA TGTGCCAGCAGTGAAGGGGGACGGGCGGTCTATGGCTACACCTTC.

This clonotype was seen at least ten times. The chain is built from TRBV6-5 and TRBJ2-5; D is possibly TRBD2 (5 bases). The CDR3 loop spans 14 amino acids. CDR1 MNHEY and CDR2 SVGAGI come from the germline V gene. V shed 7 bases and J shed 1 base, with 13 bases lying between them. Here the CDR3 DNA reads TGTGCCAGCAAGGAACTAGTGATCCAAGAGACCCAGTACTTC. Amino acid sequence: CASKELVIQETQYF.

This clonotype was detected many times. The V gene is TRBV28, the J gene TRBJ1-5; maybe TRBD1 (6 bases). CDR1 and CDR2 from the germline V gene are MDHEN and SYDVKM. This CDR3 region has 14 residues. The V end was cut by 4 bases, the J end by 7 bases, with 14 bases between. The CDR3 is CASSYTGLRQPQHF. CDR3 DNA sequence: TGTGCCAGCAGTTATACAGGGCTGCGGCAGCCCCAGCATTTT.

There are many counts of this clonotype. V gene TRBV20-1 combines with J gene TRBJ1-5, with D unresolved. The CDR3 is 13 residues long. The V end was cut by 5 bases, the J end by 1 base, with 9 bases between. Germline V lookup: CDR1 DFQATT, CDR2 SNEGSKA (reference sequence). The CDR3 bases are TGCAGTGCTCGGGGTCTCAGCAATCAGCCCCAGCATTTT. Translation gives CSARGLSNQPQHF.

This clonotype was found many times. This chain uses TRBV3-1 with TRBJ2-1, with 10 positions matching TRBD2. The CDR3 runs 16 residues. J lost 9 bases, V lost 3 bases, and 11 bases had no gene match. The germline gives CDR1 LGHDT, CDR2 YNNKEL (reference sequence). The CDR3 nucleotides read TGTGCCAGCAGCCATGGGCGGCTAGCGGGAGTGGGTGAGCAGTTCTTC. Protein product: CASSHGRLAGVGEQFF.

The rearrangement joins TRBV10-3 to TRBJ2-7; unclear D gene. Germline values: CDR1 ENHRY, CDR2 SYGVKD. This CDR3 is 14 amino acids long. V was shortened by 10 bases and J by 3 bases, with 19 bases between the two germline ends. The CDR3 here is CATGPGDTHYEQYF. Written as DNA, the CDR3 is TGTGCCACCGGACCTGGGGATACGCACTACGAGCAGTACTTC.

V usage is TRBV12-3 or TRBV12-4 and J usage is TRBJ2-3; no firm D call. This CDR3 has 15 amino acids. The germline V and J ends were trimmed by 9 bases and 4 bases, with 20 bases remaining between them. CDR3 coding DNA: TGTGCCAGTACCTCGGGCCATATCCAGTCAGATACGCAGTATTTT. Its translation is CASTSGHIQSDTQYF.

This clonotype was detected ten times or more. The chain recombines TRBV29-1 with TRBJ2-1, with D perhaps TRBD2 (5 bases). The V and J ends lost 0 bases and 4 bases respectively, with 28 bases between them. This CDR3 has 20 amino acids. Germline CDR1 SQVTM, CDR2 ANQGSEA. CDR3 coding DNA: TGCAGCGTTGAAGATCAAATGGGAGCGGACTTTCGCTCCGTTTACAATGAGCAGTTCTTC. This translates into CSVEDQMGADFRSVYNEQFF.